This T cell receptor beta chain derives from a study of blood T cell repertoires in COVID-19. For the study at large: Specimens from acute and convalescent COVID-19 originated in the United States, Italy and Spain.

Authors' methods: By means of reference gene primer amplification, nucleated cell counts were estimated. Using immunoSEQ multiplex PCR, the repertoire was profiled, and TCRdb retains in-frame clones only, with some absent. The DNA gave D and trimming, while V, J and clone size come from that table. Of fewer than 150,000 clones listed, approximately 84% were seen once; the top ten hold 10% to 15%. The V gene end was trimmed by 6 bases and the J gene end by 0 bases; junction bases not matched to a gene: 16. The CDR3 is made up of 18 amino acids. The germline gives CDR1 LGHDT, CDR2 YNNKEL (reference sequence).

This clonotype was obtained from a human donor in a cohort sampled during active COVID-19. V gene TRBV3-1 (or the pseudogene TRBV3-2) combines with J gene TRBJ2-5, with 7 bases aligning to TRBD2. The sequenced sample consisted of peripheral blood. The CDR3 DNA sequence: TGTGCCAGCAGTCGACCTCGCAGCGGGGAGAGGTACCAAGAGACCCAGTACTTC. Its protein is CASSRPRSGERYQETQYF.